A single sample gave rise to the 31 T cell receptor beta chains below, sequenced in a study of shared T cell receptors in the human thymus. Sequenced by immunoSEQ multiplex PCR; TCRdb stores in-frame clones only, minus some. Found here are roughly 550,000 clones, approximately 80% of them singletons; the top ten hold 0.013%. Another study also made use of these data, one on human thymus T cells.

The sequenced sample was thymocytes. These receptor sequences come from a boy under two years old with a congenital heart defect.

This clone was picked up one time. The chain is built from TRBV14 and TRBJ1-1; D is possibly TRBD1 (6 bases). V was cut by 4 bases and J by 3 bases, with 9 bases left in between. The CDR3 spans 13 residues. The V gene's germline CDR1 is SGHDN and CDR2 FVKESK. This CDR3 is CASSRHRDTEAFF. The CDR3 nucleotides read TGTGCCAGCAGCCGCCACAGGGACACTGAAGCTTTCTTT.

The rearrangement joins TRBV9 to TRBJ2-3; maybe TRBD2 (5 bases). Germline loops: CDR1 SGDLS, CDR2 YYNGEE. Trimming took off 4 bases at V and 6 bases at J, with 18 bases between the two ends. This CDR3 is 15 amino acids long. The CDR3 region has the DNA TGTGCCAGCAGCCCTGGAGGAATCCCACGGGATACGCAGTATTTT. Translated, it gives CASSPGGIPRDTQYF.

The sample holds a few counts of this clone. CDR3 sequence: CASSAVTLGDTQYF. As DNA, the CDR3 is TGTGCCAGCAGCGCCGTGACCCTCGGGGATACGCAGTATTTT. V gene TRBV9 combines with J gene TRBJ2-3, with D unresolved. CDR3 length equals 14 residues. The V end lost 3 bases, the J end lost 6 bases, and 14 bases lay between the germline ends. The V gene's germline CDR1 is SGDLS and CDR2 YYNGEE.

This chain joins TRBV29-1 and TRBJ2-3; 10 positions match TRBD2. Germline-derived CDR1 and CDR2 are SQVTM and ANQGSEA. CDR3 length: 17 residues. The J segment lost 4 bases and the V segment lost 5 bases, leaving 15 bases of the junction unmatched. CDR3 in amino acids: CSVSLGGLAGVSDTQYF. CDR3 bases: TGCAGCGTTTCACTAGGGGGCCTAGCGGGAGTATCAGATACGCAGTATTTT.

This sequence joins TRBV6-1 and TRBJ1-1; TRBD1 matches at 8 bases. Per the germline V gene, CDR1 is MNHNS and CDR2 is SASEGT. The CDR3 has 15 residues. V trimming: 3 bases; J trimming: 1 base; junction bases outside the gene matches: 4. CDR3 sequence: CASSEGRGPNTEAFF. Here the CDR3 DNA reads TGTGCCAGCAGTGAGGGCAGGGGGCCGAACACTGAAGCTTTCTTT.

The chain combines TRBV6-1 with TRBJ2-2, with D tentatively TRBD2 (6 bases). V was pared by 0 bases and J by 6 bases, with 17 bases between. The CDR3 has 17 residues. Germline values: CDR1 MNHNS, CDR2 SASEGT. CDR3 in DNA: TGTGCCAGCAGTGAAGCGCTGGGGGTCCCGGGGGCCGGGGAGCTGTTTTTT. It codes for CASSEALGVPGAGELFF.

This clone was seen only once. The chain uses TRBV30 and TRBJ1-1, with D perhaps matching TRBD1 (5 bases). CDR3 size: 11 residues. The germline CDR1 and CDR2 sequences are GTSNPN and SVGIG (reference sequence). Trimming stripped 4 bases from V and 7 bases from J, with 10 bases between. CDR3 amino acids: CAWTGKFEAFF. The CDR3 DNA reads as TGTGCCTGGACAGGGAAGTTTGAAGCTTTCTTT. Supplemented by reference TRBV30 and TRBJ1-1, the full variable domain reads SQTIHQWPATLVQPVGSPLSLECTVEGTSNPNLYWYRQAAGRGLQLLFYSVGIGQISSEVPQNLSASRPQDRQFILSSKKLLLSDSGFYLCAWTGKFEAFFGQGTRLTVV.

The chain employs TRBV15 and TRBJ2-1, with 9 bases matching TRBD2. The CDR3 length is 16 residues. Germline CDR1 and CDR2: LNHNV and YYDKDF (reference sequence). V shed 3 bases, J shed 5 bases, and the junction held 8 bases outside the gene matches. CDR3 loop: CATSRELAGYHNEQFF. In DNA, the CDR3 is TGTGCCACCAGCAGGGAACTAGCGGGCTATCACAATGAGCAGTTCTTC.

The chain has TRBV11-2 and TRBJ2-5; possible D gene TRBD2, 6 bases. Between the trimmed V and J ends, which lost 1 base and 0 bases, there was a span of 6 bases. In germline, CDR1 is SGHAT, CDR2 FQNNGV. This CDR3 spans 14 amino acids. The CDR3: CASSLAGDQETQYF. CDR3 nucleotide sequence: TGTGCCAGCAGCTTAGCGGGGGACCAAGAGACCCAGTACTTC.

The chain recombines TRBV29-1 with TRBJ2-7, with D possibly matching TRBD1 (5 bases). Germline-derived CDR1 and CDR2 are SQVTM and ANQGSEA. This CDR3 has 14 residues. V lost 6 bases and J lost 2, with 17 bases in between. CDR3 DNA: TGCAGCGTCCGGATCCTTGGGGCCCCCTACGAGCAGTACTTC. It translates to CSVRILGAPYEQYF.

The J gene is TRBJ2-3, the V gene TRBV6-1; D may be TRBD2 (6 bases). This CDR3 contains 12 residues. The ends were cut back, 2 bases at V and 11 bases at J, with 11 bases in the middle. Germline V gives CDR1 MNHNS, CDR2 SASEGT. CDR3 in amino acids: CASSERQEGQYF. The CDR3 DNA follows: TGTGCCAGCAGTGAACGGCAGGAGGGGCAGTATTTT.

This clone has a single count. This chain connects TRBV11-3 to TRBJ2-3, with D possibly TRBD1 on 5 matching bases. CDR3 length equals 17 residues. CDR1 and CDR2 from the germline V gene are SGHNT and YENEEA. Trimming removed 2 bases at V and 0 bases at J, with 15 bases between. The DNA of the CDR3 is TGTGCCAGCAGCTTACAGGATCGGCAGGGTAGCACAGATACGCAGTATTTT. Translation: CASSLQDRQGSTDTQYF.

The J gene is TRBJ1-5, the V gene TRBV5-6, with a weak D call TRBD1 (5 bases). Germline V gives CDR1 SGHDT, CDR2 YYEEEE. V was clipped by 0 bases and J by 7 bases, with 14 bases between them. The CDR3 length is 15 residues. In DNA, the CDR3 is TGTGCCAGCAGCTTGGGAGTCCAGGGTGGGCAGCCCCAGCATTTT. Amino acids: CASSLGVQGGQPQHF.

The chain carries TRBV12-2 and TRBJ2-5; TRBD1 is taken as the D call from the table, unchecked against the DNA. TRBV12-2 is flagged as a pseudogene. This CDR3 comprises 15 residues. The DNA for the CDR3 is TGTGCAAGTCGCTTAGACAGGGGGGCGGAAGAGACCCAGTACTTC. It encodes CASRLDRGAEETQYF.

The chain uses TRBV28 and TRBJ2-7, with no clear D. Trimming took off 5 bases at V and 6 bases at J, with 17 bases between the two ends. The germline V gene has CDR1 MDHEN and CDR2 SYDVKM. The CDR3 covers 14 residues. Written as DNA, the CDR3 is TGTGCCAGCAGTCACTACCCCCCTGGCTCCGAGCAGTACTTC. Encoded protein: CASSHYPPGSEQYF.

The V gene is TRBV28, the J gene TRBJ1-2; D might be TRBD1 (5 bases). V was cut by 3 bases and J by 4 bases, with 15 bases left in between. In germline, CDR1 is MDHEN, CDR2 SYDVKM. The CDR3 loop spans 15 amino acids. The CDR3 DNA is TGTGCCAGCAGTTTCAAGGGCCGAACAGGCTATGGCTACACCTTC. It is translated as CASSFKGRTGYGYTF.

This sequence joins TRBV18 and TRBJ2-7; 10 nucleotides agree with TRBD1. CDR1 is KGHSH, CDR2 LQKENI, per germline. The ends lost 3 bases at V and 4 bases at J; junction bases unmatched: 6. The CDR3 is made up of 15 amino acids. CDR3 loop: CASSPRDRGLYEQYF. CDR3 bases: TGTGCCAGCTCACCCCGGGACAGGGGACTATACGAGCAGTACTTC.

V and J are TRBV7-6 and TRBJ1-1; possible D gene TRBD1, 6 bases. CDR1 is SGHVS, CDR2 FNYEAQ, per germline. CDR3 length equals 17 residues. The V gene lost 4 bases and the J gene lost 1 base, with 19 bases spanning the gap. CDR3 sequence: CASSSGAGVRGNTEAFF. The CDR3 DNA follows: TGTGCCAGCAGCTCTGGGGCAGGGGTAAGGGGGAACACTGAAGCTTTCTTT.

The rearrangement joins TRBV6-1 to TRBJ2-1; D is ambiguous. V lost 3 bases to trimming and J lost 8 bases, with 11 bases between them. The CDR3 runs to 13 residues. Germline CDR1 reads MNHNS; CDR2 reads SASEGT. In nucleotides, the CDR3 is TGTGCCAGCAGTGACGGGTCAGCCCATGAGCAGTTCTTC. It is translated as CASSDGSAHEQFF.

This clone was seen more than once but under ten times. The chain is built from TRBV9 and TRBJ2-3; the D is unclear. The V gene lost 0 bases and the J gene lost 0 bases, with 5 bases spanning the gap. This CDR3 has 14 residues. The germline V gene has CDR1 SGDLS and CDR2 YYNGEE. CDR3 sequence reads: CASSVATSTDTQYF. CDR3 DNA: TGTGCCAGCAGCGTAGCTACGAGCACAGATACGCAGTATTTT.

The chain has TRBV7-8 and TRBJ2-2; D perhaps matches TRBD2 (5 bases). The ends were cut back, 5 bases at V and 4 bases at J, with 11 bases in the middle. Per germline, CDR1 SGHVS and CDR2 FQNEAQ. The CDR3 consists of 14 residues. The CDR3 DNA reads as TGTGCCAGCAGCCAAGGACTTATCACCGGGGAGCTGTTTTTT. Translation: CASSQGLITGELFF.

The chain combines TRBV12-5 with TRBJ2-3; 9 nucleotides align to TRBD1. V was clipped by 2 bases and J by 4 bases; unmatched bases: 7. From germline, CDR1 is LGHNT and CDR2 FRNRAP. The CDR3 is 16 residues long. In DNA form, the CDR3 reads TGTGCTAGTGGTTTGTTTCCGGGACAGGGCTCAGATACGCAGTATTTT. It encodes CASGLFPGQGSDTQYF.

V is TRBV14 and J is TRBJ2-7; D possibly corresponds to TRBD2 (7 bases). V lost 0 bases and J lost 2, with 26 bases in between. The CDR3 covers 20 residues. In germline, CDR1 is SGHDN, CDR2 FVKESK. CDR3 in amino acids: CASSQDTGLGGDSAPYEQYF. Here the CDR3 DNA reads TGTGCCAGCAGCCAAGATACTGGACTAGGGGGAGATTCGGCTCCCTACGAGCAGTACTTC. The complete variable domain, with remaining parts taken from reference TRBV14 and TRBJ2-7, reads EAGVTQFPSHSVIEKGQTVTLRCDPISGHDNLYWYRRVMGKEIKFLLHFVKESKQDESGMPNNRFLAERTGGTYSTLKVQPAELEDSGVYFCASSQDTGLGGDSAPYEQYFGPGTRLTVT.

V gene TRBV29-1 combines with J gene TRBJ1-1; 9 positions agree with TRBD1. The CDR3 has 17 residues. Germline V gene sequence: CDR1 SQVTM, CDR2 ANQGSEA. The junction had 20 bases not matched to a gene; V was cut back by 7 bases and J by 5 bases. The CDR3 loop is CSAGGQGTGINWTEAFF. The CDR3 coding sequence is TGCAGCGCCGGAGGACAGGGGACGGGGATTAATTGGACTGAAGCTTTCTTT.

J is TRBJ2-3 and V is TRBV5-1; 14 bases line up with TRBD2. The CDR3 totals 16 residues. With 4 bases clipped from V and 4 bases from J, the junction kept 5 bases outside the gene matches. CDR1 is SGHRS, CDR2 YFSETQ, per germline. CDR3 loop: CASSVTSGRASDTQYF. As DNA, the CDR3 is TGCGCCAGCAGCGTGACTAGCGGGAGGGCCTCAGATACGCAGTATTTT.

The J gene is TRBJ2-6, the V gene TRBV29-1, with 9 bases fitting TRBD2. V gave up 3 bases and J gave up 4 bases; unmatched junction bases: 13. Germline V gene sequence: CDR1 SQVTM, CDR2 ANQGSEA. The CDR3 has 18 residues. The CDR3 DNA is TGCAGCGTTGAGACGACCAAAGCGGGAGGCTCCGGGGCCAACGTCCTGACTTTC. It is translated as CSVETTKAGGSGANVLTF.

Only one count was recorded for this clone. The rearrangement joins TRBV27 to TRBJ2-1, with D perhaps matching TRBD1 (6 bases). V lost 5 bases to trimming and J lost 9 bases, with 20 bases between them. The CDR3 is 15 residues long. Germline CDR1 reads MNHEY; CDR2 reads SMNVEV (reference sequence). The CDR3 bases are TGTGCCAGCAGTCCCCCAGGGGACGTGTGGGGTGAGCAGTTCTTC. It translates to CASSPPGDVWGEQFF.

The V gene is TRBV30, the J gene TRBJ1-1, with D tentatively TRBD1 (6 bases). CDR1 is GTSNPN, CDR2 SVGIG, per germline (reference sequence). Trimming removed 4 bases at V and 2 bases at J, with 17 bases between. The CDR3 covers 15 residues. Written as DNA, the CDR3 is TGTGCCTGGATCTGGGGCGGGGGGCTAAACACTGAAGCTTTCTTT. Translated, it gives CAWIWGGGLNTEAFF.

This clone has a single count. The V gene is TRBV28, the J gene TRBJ1-2, with 8 nucleotides matching TRBD1. The CDR3 is 14 amino acids. CDR1 MDHEN and CDR2 SYDVKM come from the germline V gene. Germline trimming cut 6 bases from V and 4 bases from J; bases unmatched to any gene: 7. The CDR3 region is CASRSRDRIYGYTF. Written as DNA, the CDR3 is TGTGCCAGCAGGTCCCGGGACAGGATCTATGGCTACACCTTC.

The V gene is TRBV28, the J gene TRBJ2-7, with unresolved D. CDR1 MDHEN and CDR2 SYDVKM come from the germline V gene. This CDR3 has 15 amino acids. The V gene lost 5 bases and the J gene lost 0 bases, with 14 bases spanning the gap. The CDR3 nucleotides read TGTGCCAGCAGTCCCCCTGCGAGTGCCTCCTACGAGCAGTACTTC. This encodes CASSPPASASYEQYF.

This clone was recorded only once. The chain joins TRBV11-3 to TRBJ2-7, with TRBD2 identical over 8 bases. Germline assignment: CDR1 SGHNT and CDR2 YENEEA. CDR3 length: 16 amino acids. V lost 5 bases, J lost 3 bases, and 12 bases stayed unmatched. The CDR3 protein is CASSLEAREGGYEQYF. CDR3 bases: TGTGCCAGCAGCCTCGAAGCTCGGGAGGGGGGCTACGAGCAGTACTTC.